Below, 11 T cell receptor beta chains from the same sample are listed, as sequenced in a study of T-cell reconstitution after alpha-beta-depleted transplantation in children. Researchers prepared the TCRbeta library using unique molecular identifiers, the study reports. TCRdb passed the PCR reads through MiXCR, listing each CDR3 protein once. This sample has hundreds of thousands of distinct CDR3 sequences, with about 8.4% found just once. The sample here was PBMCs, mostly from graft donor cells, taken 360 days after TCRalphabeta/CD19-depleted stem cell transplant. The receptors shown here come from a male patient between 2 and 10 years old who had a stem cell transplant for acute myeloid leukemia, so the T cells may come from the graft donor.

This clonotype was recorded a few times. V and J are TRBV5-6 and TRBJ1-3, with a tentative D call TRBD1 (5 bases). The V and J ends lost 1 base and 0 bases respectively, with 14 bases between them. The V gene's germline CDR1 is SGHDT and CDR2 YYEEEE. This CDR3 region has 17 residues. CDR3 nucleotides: TGTGCCAGCAGCTTGCCTACGGGACTCTTCTCTGGAAACACCATATATTTT. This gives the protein CASSLPTGLFSGNTIYF.

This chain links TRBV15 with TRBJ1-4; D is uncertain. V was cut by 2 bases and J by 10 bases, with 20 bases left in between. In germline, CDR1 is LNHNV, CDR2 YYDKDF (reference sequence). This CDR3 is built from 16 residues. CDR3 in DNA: TGTGCCACCAGCAGAAATAGAAATACGGAAGCACTAAAACTGTTTTTT. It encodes CATSRNRNTEALKLFF.

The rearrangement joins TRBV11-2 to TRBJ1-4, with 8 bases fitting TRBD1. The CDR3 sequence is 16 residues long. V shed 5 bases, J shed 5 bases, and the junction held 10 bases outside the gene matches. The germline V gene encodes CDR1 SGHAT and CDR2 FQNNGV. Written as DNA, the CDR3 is TGTGCCAGCAGCGCACTCCGACAGGGGAGGAATGAAAAACTGTTTTTT. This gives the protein CASSALRQGRNEKLFF.

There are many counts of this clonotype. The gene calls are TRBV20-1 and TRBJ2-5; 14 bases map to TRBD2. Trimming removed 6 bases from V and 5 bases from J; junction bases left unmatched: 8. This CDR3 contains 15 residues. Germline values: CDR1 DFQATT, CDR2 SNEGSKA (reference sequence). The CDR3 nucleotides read TGCAGTGCAGGGGGGACTAGCGGGAGCAAGGAGACCCAGTACTTC. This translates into CSAGGTSGSKETQYF.

CDR3 DNA: TGTGCCAGCAGCCCTAGCGGGCTAAACACAGATACGCAGTATTTT. Translating it yields CASSPSGLNTDTQYF. The chain joins TRBV12-3 or TRBV12-4 to TRBJ2-3; 8 positions match TRBD2. Unmatched junction bases numbered 7, after V lost 6 bases and J lost 2 bases. The CDR3 contains 15 residues.

CDR3 sequence: CSVEDSVGPKFVGAFF. The CDR3 DNA is TGCAGCGTTGAAGATTCGGTCGGTCCCAAGTTCGTGGGAGCTTTCTTT. The chain uses TRBV29-1 and TRBJ1-1; D unresolved. Germline V gene data show CDR1 as SQVTM and CDR2 as ANQGSEA. Trimming removed 0 bases at V and 10 bases at J, with 24 bases between. The CDR3 covers 16 residues.

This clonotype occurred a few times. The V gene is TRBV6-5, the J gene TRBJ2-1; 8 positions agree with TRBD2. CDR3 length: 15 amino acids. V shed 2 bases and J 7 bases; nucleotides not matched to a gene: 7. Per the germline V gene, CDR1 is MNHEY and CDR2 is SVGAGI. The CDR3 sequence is CASSYVAGSPNEQFF. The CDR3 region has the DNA TGTGCCAGCAGTTACGTAGCGGGGTCTCCTAATGAGCAGTTCTTC.

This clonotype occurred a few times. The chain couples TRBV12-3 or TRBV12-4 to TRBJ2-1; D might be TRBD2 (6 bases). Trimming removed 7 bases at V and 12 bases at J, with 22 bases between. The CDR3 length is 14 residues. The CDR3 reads CASTIPDGGAGQFF. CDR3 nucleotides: TGTGCCAGCACTATCCCCGACGGAGGGGCGGGGCAGTTCTTC.

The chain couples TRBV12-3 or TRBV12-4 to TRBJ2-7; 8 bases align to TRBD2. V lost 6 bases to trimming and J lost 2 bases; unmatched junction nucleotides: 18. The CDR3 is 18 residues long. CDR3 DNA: TGTGCCAGCAGCCATCCGAGGCTCGGGAGGGCCGAGACCTACGAGCAGTACTTC. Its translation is CASSHPRLGRAETYEQYF.

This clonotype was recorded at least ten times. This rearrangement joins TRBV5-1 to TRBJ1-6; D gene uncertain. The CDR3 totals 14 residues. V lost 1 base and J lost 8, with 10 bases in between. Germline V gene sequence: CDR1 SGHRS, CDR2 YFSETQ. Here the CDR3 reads CASSLNPEDSPLHF. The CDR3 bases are TGCGCCAGCAGCTTGAACCCCGAGGATTCACCCCTCCACTTT.

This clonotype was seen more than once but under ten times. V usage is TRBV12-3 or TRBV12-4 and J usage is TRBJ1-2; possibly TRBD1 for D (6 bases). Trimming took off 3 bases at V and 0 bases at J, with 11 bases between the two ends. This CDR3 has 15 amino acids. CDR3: CASSFTGRSNYGYTF. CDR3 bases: TGTGCCAGCAGTTTTACAGGGAGGTCTAACTATGGCTACACCTTC.